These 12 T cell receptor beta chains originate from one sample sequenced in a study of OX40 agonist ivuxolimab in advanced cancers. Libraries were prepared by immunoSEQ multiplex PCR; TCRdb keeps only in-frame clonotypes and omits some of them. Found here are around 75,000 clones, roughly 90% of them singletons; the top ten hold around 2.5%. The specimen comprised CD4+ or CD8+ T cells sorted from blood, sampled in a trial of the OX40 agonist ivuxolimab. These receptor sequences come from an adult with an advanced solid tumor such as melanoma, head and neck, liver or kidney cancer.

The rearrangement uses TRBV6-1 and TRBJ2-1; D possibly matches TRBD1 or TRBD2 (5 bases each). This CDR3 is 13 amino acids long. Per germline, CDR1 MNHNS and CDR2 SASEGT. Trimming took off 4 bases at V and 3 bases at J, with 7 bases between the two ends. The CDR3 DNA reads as TGTGCCAGCAGTGGGGACGTCTACAATGAGCAGTTCTTC. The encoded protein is CASSGDVYNEQFF.

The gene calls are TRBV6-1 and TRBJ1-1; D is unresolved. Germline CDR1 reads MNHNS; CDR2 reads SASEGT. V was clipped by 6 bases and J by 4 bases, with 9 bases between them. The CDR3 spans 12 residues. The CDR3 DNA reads TGTGCCAGCAGCCGCTGGGGCACTGAAGCTTTCTTT. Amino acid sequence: CASSRWGTEAFF.

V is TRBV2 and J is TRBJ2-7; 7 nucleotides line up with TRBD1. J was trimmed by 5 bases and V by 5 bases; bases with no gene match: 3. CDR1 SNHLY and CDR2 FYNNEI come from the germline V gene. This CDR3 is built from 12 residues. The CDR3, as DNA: TGTGCCAGCAGTTGGACAGGAAACGAGCAGTACTTC. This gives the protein CASSWTGNEQYF. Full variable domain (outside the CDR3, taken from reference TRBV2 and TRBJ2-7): EPEVTQTPSHQVTQMGQEVILRCVPISNHLYFYWYRQILGQKVEFLVSFYNNEISEKSEIFDDQFSVERPDGSNFTLKIRSTKLEDSAMYFCASSWTGNEQYFGPGTRLTVT.

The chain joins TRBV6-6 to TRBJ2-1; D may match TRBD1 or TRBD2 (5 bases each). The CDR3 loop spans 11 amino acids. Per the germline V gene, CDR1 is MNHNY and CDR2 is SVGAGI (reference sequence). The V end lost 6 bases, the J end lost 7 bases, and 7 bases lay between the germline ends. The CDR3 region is CASRGVNEQFF. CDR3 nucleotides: TGTGCCAGCAGGGGGGTAAATGAGCAGTTCTTC.

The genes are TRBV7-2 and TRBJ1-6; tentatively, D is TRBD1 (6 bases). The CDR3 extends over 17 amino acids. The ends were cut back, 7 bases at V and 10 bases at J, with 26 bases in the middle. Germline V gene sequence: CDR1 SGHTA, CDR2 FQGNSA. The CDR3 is CASKNQRAGTQGSPLHF. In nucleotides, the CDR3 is TGTGCCAGCAAAAATCAGCGGGCCGGGACACAAGGGTCACCCCTCCACTTT.

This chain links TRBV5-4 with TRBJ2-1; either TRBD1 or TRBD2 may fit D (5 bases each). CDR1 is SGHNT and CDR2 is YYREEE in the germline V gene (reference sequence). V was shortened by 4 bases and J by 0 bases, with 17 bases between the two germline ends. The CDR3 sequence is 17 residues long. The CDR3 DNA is TGTGCCAGCAGCCCCTATAGACCAGGGAGCTCCTACAATGAGCAGTTCTTC. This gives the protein CASSPYRPGSSYNEQFF.

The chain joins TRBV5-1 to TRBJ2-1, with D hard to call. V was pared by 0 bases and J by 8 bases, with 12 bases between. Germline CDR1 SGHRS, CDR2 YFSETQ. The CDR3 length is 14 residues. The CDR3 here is CASSLVAGSDEQFF. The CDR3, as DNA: TGCGCCAGCAGCTTGGTGGCAGGTTCGGATGAGCAGTTCTTC.

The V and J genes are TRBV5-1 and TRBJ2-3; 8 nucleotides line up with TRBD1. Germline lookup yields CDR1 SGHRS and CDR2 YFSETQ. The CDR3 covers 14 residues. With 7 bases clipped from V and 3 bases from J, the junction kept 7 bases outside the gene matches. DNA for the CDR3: TGCGCCAGCTTCTCCACAGGGGGAACAGATACGCAGTATTTT. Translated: CASFSTGGTDTQYF.

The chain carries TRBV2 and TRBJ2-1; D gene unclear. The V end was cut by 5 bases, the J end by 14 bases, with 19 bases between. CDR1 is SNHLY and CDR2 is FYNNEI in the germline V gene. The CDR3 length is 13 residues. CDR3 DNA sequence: TGTGCCAGCAGTTTCTCGACAAGCGTTTTGGAGTTCTTC. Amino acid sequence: CASSFSTSVLEFF.

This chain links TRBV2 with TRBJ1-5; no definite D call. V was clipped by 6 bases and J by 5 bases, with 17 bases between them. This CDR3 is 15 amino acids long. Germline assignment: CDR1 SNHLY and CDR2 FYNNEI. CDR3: CASRRREQTYQPQHF. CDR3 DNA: TGTGCCAGCAGGCGGCGGGAACAGACGTATCAGCCCCAGCATTTT.

CDR3 in DNA: TGCGCCAGCAGCCAAGGGGGACAGGGGGTAGGGTCACCCCTCCACTTT. This codes for CASSQGGQGVGSPLHF. This rearrangement joins TRBV4-1 to TRBJ1-6, with 11 bases lining up with TRBD1. The ends lost 1 base at V and 10 bases at J; junction bases unmatched: 6. From germline, CDR1 is MGHRA and CDR2 YSYEKL. The CDR3 has 16 amino acids.

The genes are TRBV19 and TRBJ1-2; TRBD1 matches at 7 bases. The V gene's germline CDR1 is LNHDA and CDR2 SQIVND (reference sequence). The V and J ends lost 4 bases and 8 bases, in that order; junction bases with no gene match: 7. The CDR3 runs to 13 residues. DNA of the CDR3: TGTGCCAGTAGTACCTCAGCGACAGGGGGCTACACCTTC. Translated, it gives CASSTSATGGYTF.